These 4 T cell receptor beta chains came from one sample sequenced in a study of response to subunit inactivated influenza vaccine. TCRdb reprocessed the RT-PCR reads via MiXCR and lists one record per CDR3 protein. The sample contains some 500,000 distinct CDR3 sequences, about 15% of which appear only once. Sequencing used CD4+ T cells sorted from PBMCs, obtained less than 30 months after vaccination. The receptor source for this set is a man aged 45-69 years who received an inactivated influenza vaccine.

This clonotype occurred a few times. The rearrangement links TRBV7-2 to TRBJ2-1, with 7 bases lining up with TRBD2. Germline values: CDR1 SGHTA, CDR2 FQGNSA. V shed 6 bases, J shed 7 bases, and the junction held 12 bases outside the gene matches. The CDR3 covers 15 residues. Here the CDR3 reads CASRTPGLPGNEQFF. The CDR3 DNA follows: TGTGCCAGCAGAACCCCGGGACTACCTGGGAATGAGCAGTTCTTC.

The CDR3 spells CAIGTGNTGELFF. The CDR3 nucleotides are TGTGCCATCGGGACAGGGAACACCGGGGAGCTGTTTTTT. V gene TRBV10-3 combines with J gene TRBJ2-2; 8 nucleotides align to TRBD1. This CDR3 spans 13 amino acids. The germline CDR1 and CDR2 sequences are ENHRY and SYGVKD. Trimming took 8 bases from V and 1 from J; bases not matched to a gene: 0.

This chain uses TRBV20-1 with TRBJ2-7; 7 bases line up with TRBD1. Per germline, CDR1 DFQATT and CDR2 SNEGSKA (reference sequence). Trimming cost V 5 bases and J 4 bases; bases outside gene matches: 5. The length of the CDR3 is 12 residues. The CDR3: CSASRDRYEQYF. CDR3 nucleotide sequence: TGCAGTGCTTCCCGGGACAGATACGAGCAGTACTTC.

This chain uses TRBV4-2 with TRBJ2-7; D uncertain. This CDR3 is built from 13 residues. Germline V lookup: CDR1 LGHNA, CDR2 YNFKEQ. The ends were cut back, 0 bases at V and 6 bases at J, with 9 bases in the middle. As DNA, the CDR3 is TGTGCCAGCAGCCAAGAGGTGGGTCTCGAGCAGTACTTC. Translation: CASSQEVGLEQYF.